The clone carrying this T cell receptor beta chain was seen repeatedly, ten times or more. Its antigen is undetermined. Amplification from RNA transcripts yielded the TCR beta CDR3 regions. HTBI-primed RT-PCR formed the first round, and a multiplex PCR formed the second. TCRdb analysed the multiplex PCR reads with MiXCR anew, one entry per CDR3 protein. The sample holds 300,000 to 400,000 distinct CDR3 sequences, roughly 15% seen once. The record originates from a study of Graves' ophthalmopathy and Graves' hyperthyroidism. Findings and limits, study-wide: With roughly 65% sensitivity and approximately 73% specificity, the model predicted ophthalmopathy progression. Discrimination between ophthalmopathy and stable hyperthyroidism by a 13-signature model showed about 88% sensitivity and 70% to 84% specificity.

Donors with ophthalmopathy: moderate-to-severe activity, CAS ≥3, NOSPECS ≥4, duration under 3 months. Sequencing was done on a sample of peripheral blood. This receptor was identified in an adult man with Graves' ophthalmopathy.

CDR3: CASRGPETGNDEQYF. The CDR3 DNA follows: TGTGCCAGCAGGGGCCCCGAGACAGGGAACGACGAGCAGTACTTC. The chain combines TRBV6-1 with TRBJ2-7, with 7 bases aligning to TRBD1. The CDR3 contains 15 residues. CDR1 and CDR2 from the germline V gene are MNHNS and SASEGT. V shed 6 bases and J 5 bases; nucleotides not matched to a gene: 13.